The sequence of this T cell receptor (beta chain) was determined in a study of T-cell reconstitution after alpha-beta-depleted transplantation in children (dated by TCRdb to about 2016). At the level of the whole study: The study quantitatively tracked T-cell immune reconstitution after TCRalphabeta/CD19-depleted allogeneic hematopoietic cell transplantation in children using TCR repertoire profiling.

This sample's treatment or condition label indicates: allogeneic hematopoietic cell transplantation with graft depleted of TCRalphabeta T cells and CD19 B cells. Transplant recipients were children who received TCRalphabeta/CD19-depleted allogeneic hematopoietic cell grafts. Broad study findings and their caveats: Over subsequent months, a decline in hyperexpanded clone frequencies was noted, and after one year, T-cell counts and TCRbeta diversity were mostly ascribed to newly produced T cells. In some patients, high TCRbeta diversity at day 60 was attributed to recipient T cells and intrathymic progenitors that had survived conditioning. The apparently early recovery of alphabetaT-cell counts about two months after transplant reportedly depended on only several hundred rapidly expanded clones that came from non-depleted graft cells.

V loses 0 bases, J loses 4 bases, and the germline ends lie 19 bases apart. According to the germline V gene (reference sequence), CDR1 reads DFQATT and CDR2 reads SNEGSKA. The CDR3 spans 16 residues, from the cysteine through the phenylalanine. Only the CDR3 part of the read is kept: 48 bases, read in frame from the first base. Libraries were prepared through PCR. These reads were obtained on an Illumina HiSeq 2500. To normalize quantification of the TCRbeta repertoire, the TCR libraries were built with molecular barcoding that relied on unique molecular identifiers. TCRdb reprocessing: public reads trimmed at Q25 with fastp, clones called with MiXCR, in-frame beta chains kept. CDR3 protein duplicates are merged, each entry listing the most common genes and DNA. The sample table records about 590,000 distinct CDR3 sequences; 10% to 15% of these occur just once. The ten largest clones take up roughly 2.3% of the sample.

Note on this clonotype: Its antigen is not yet known. Per-base qualities were not stored, and no clone one base away is much larger.

This receptor was obtained from a male patient between 5 and 17 years old who had a stem cell transplant for acute myeloid leukemia, so the T cells may come from the graft donor. This material consisted of PBMCs, mostly from graft donor cells, taken 360 days after TCRalphabeta/CD19-depleted stem cell transplant. The V and J genes are TRBV20-1 and TRBJ2-7; TRBD2 is possibly the D segment (5 matching bases). The DNA sequence reads TGCAGTGCTAGAGATCCTCTCGCGGGCTCCCCATACGAGCAGTACTTC. This codes for CSARDPLAGSPYEQYF.